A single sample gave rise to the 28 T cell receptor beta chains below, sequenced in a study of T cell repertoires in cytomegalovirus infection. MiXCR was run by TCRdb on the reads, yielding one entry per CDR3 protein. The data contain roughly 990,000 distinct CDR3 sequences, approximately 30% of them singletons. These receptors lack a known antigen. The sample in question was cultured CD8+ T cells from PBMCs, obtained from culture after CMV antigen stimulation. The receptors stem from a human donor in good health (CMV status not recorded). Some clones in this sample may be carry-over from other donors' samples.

The CDR3 sequence is CASSVEGNSGNTIYF. In nucleotides, the CDR3 is TGTGCCAGCAGCGTAGAAGGAAACTCTGGAAACACCATATATTTT. J is TRBJ1-3 and V is TRBV5-5; no firm D call. V lost 4 bases, J lost 0 bases, and 11 bases lay in between. CDR3 length: 15 residues. Germline values: CDR1 SGHKS, CDR2 YYEKEE (reference sequence).

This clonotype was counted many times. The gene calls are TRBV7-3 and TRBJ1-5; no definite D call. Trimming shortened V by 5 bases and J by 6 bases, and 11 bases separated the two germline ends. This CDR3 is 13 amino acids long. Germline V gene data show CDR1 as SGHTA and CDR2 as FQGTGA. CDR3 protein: CASSDSPGQPQHF. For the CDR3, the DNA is TGTGCCAGCAGCGACTCACCAGGTCAGCCCCAGCATTTT.

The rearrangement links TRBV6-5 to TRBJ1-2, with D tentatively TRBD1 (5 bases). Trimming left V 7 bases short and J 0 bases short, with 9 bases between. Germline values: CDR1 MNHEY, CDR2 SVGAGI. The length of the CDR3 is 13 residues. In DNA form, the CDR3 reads TGTGCCAGCACGGAGGGGACTAACTATGGCTACACCTTC. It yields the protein CASTEGTNYGYTF.

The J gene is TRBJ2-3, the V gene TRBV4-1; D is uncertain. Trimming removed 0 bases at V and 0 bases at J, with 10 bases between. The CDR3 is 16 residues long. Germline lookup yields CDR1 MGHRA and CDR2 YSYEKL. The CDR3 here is CASSQDPAPSTDTQYF. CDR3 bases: TGCGCCAGCAGCCAAGATCCAGCCCCCAGCACAGATACGCAGTATTTT.

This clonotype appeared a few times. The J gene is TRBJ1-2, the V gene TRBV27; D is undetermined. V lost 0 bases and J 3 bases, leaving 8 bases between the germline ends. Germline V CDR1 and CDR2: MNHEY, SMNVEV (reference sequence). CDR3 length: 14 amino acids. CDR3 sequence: CASSLSPTYYGYTF. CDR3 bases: TGTGCCAGCAGTTTATCACCAACATACTATGGCTACACCTTC.

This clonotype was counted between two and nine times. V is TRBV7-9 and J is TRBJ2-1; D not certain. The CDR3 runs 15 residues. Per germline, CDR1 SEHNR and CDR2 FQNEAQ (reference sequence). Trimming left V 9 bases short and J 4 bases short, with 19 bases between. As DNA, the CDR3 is TGTGCCAGTAAAGCCGGGTCTCTTGCTTACAATGAGCAGTTCTTC. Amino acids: CASKAGSLAYNEQFF.

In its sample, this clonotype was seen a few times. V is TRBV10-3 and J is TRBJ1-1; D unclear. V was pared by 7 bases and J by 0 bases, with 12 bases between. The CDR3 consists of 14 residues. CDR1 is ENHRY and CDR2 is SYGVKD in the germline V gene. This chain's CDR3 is CAITDGTLNTEAFF. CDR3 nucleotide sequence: TGTGCCATCACGGATGGAACCCTGAACACTGAAGCTTTCTTT.

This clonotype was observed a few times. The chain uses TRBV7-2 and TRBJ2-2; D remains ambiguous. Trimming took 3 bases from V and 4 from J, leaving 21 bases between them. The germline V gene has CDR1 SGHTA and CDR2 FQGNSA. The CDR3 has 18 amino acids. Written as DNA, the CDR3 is TGTGCCAGCAGCTTCTCCCCCGGTCGGGCAGGAAGCACCGGGGAGCTGTTTTTT. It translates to CASSFSPGRAGSTGELFF.

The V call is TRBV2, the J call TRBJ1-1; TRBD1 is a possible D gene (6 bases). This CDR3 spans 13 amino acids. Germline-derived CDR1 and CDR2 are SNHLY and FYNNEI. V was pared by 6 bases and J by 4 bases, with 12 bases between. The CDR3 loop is CASRSDRSTEAFF. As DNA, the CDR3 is TGTGCCAGCAGATCAGACAGGTCCACTGAAGCTTTCTTT.

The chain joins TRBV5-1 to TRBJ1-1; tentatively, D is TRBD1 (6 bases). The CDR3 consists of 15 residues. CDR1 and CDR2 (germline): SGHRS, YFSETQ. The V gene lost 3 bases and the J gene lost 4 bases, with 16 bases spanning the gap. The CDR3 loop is CASSWGYREGTEAFF. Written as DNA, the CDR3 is TGCGCCAGCAGCTGGGGTTACAGGGAGGGCACTGAAGCTTTCTTT.

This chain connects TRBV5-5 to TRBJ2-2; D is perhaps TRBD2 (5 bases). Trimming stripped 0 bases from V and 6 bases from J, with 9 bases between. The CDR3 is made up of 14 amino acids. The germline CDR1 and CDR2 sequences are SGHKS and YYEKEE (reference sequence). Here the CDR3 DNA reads TGTGCCAGCAGCTTGGAGGGAGCGGCCGGGGAGCTGTTTTTT. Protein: CASSLEGAAGELFF.

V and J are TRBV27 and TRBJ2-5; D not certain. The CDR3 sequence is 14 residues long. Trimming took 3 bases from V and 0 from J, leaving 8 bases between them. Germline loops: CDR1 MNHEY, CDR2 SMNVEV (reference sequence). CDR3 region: CASSFSNNQETQYF. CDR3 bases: TGTGCCAGCAGTTTTAGTAACAACCAAGAGACCCAGTACTTC.

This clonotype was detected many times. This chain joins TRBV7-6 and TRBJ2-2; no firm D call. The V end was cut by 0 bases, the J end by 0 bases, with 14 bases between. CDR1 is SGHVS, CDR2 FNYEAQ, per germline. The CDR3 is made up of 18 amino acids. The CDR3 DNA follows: TGTGCCAGCAGCTTAGCTTACCTAGGCACCGCGAACACCGGGGAGCTGTTTTTT. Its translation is CASSLAYLGTANTGELFF.

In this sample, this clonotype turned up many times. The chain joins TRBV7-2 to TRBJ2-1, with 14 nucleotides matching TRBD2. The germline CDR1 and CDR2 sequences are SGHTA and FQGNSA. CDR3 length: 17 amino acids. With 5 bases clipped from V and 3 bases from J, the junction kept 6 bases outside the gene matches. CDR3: CASSAWTSGGHYNEQFF. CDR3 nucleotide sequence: TGTGCCAGCAGCGCTTGGACTAGCGGGGGGCACTACAATGAGCAGTTCTTC.

CDR3 in DNA: TGCGCCAGCAGCCATATGGGGACAGGGCAGAATGAGCAGTTCTTC. Amino acid sequence: CASSHMGTGQNEQFF. V is TRBV4-1 and J is TRBJ2-1, with 9 bases that match TRBD1. This CDR3 has 15 residues. V trimming: 3 bases; J trimming: 7 bases; junction bases outside the gene matches: 7. The V gene's germline CDR1 is MGHRA and CDR2 YSYEKL.

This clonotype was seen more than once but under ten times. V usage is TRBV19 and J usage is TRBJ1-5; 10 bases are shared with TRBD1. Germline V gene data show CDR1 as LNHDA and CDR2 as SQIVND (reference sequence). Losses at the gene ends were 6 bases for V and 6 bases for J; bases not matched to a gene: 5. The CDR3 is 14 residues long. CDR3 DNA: TGTGCCAGTAGCGACAGGGGGCTAATTCAGCCCCAGCATTTT. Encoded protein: CASSDRGLIQPQHF.

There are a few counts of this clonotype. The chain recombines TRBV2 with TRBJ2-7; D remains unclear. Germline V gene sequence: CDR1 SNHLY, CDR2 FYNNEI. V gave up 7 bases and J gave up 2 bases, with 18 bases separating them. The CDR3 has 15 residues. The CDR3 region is CASTFDGSVAYEQYV. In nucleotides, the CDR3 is TGTGCCAGCACCTTTGATGGGTCCGTAGCCTACGAGCAGTACGTC.

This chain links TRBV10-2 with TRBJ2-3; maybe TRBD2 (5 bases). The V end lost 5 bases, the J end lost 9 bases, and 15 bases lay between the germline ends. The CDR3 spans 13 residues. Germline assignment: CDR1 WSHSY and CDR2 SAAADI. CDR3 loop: CASSPGRRGTQYF. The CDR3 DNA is TGCGCCAGCAGTCCCGGACGAAGAGGGACGCAGTATTTT.

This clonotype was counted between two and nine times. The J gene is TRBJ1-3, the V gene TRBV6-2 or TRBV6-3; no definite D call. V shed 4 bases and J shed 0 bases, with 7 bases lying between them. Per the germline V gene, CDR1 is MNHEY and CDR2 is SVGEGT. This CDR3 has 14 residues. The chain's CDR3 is CASSSLRSGNTIYF. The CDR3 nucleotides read TGTGCCAGCAGTTCCCTGCGCTCTGGAAACACCATATATTTT.

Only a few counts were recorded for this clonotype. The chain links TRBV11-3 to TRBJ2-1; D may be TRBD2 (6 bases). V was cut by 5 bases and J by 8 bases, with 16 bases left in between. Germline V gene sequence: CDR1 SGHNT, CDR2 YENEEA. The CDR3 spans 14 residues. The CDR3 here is CASSGGLAHDEQFF. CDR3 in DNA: TGTGCCAGCAGCGGGGGACTGGCACACGATGAGCAGTTCTTC.

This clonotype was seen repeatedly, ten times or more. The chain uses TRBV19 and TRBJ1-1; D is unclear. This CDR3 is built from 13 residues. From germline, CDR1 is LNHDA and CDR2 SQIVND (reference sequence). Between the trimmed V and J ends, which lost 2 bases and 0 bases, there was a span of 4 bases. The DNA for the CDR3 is TGTGCCAGTAGTATAACGCTGAACACTGAAGCTTTCTTT. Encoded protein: CASSITLNTEAFF.

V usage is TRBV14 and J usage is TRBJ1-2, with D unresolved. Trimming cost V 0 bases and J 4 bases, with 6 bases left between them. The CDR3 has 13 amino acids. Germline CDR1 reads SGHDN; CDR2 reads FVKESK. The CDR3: CASSQEATYGYTF. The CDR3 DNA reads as TGTGCCAGCAGCCAAGAAGCCACCTATGGCTACACCTTC.

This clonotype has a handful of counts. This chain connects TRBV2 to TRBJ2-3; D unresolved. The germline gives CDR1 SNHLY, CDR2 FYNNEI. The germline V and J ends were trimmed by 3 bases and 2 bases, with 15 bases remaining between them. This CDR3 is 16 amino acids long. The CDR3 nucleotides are TGTGCCAGCAGTGATCGGTCGGACGATGTCACAGATACGCAGTATTTT. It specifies CASSDRSDDVTDTQYF.

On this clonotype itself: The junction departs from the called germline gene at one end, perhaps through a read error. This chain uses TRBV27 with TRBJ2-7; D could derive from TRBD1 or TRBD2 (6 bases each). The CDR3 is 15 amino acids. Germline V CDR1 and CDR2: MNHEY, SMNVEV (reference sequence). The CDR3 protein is CANSSRGPSAYGQYF. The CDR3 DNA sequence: TGTGCCAACAGTTCCCGGGGGCCCTCGGCCTACGGGCAGTACTTC.

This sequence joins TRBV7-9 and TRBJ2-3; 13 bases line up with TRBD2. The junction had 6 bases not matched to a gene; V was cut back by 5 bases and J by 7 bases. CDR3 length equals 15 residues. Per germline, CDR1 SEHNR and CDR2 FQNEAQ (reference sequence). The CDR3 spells CASSRLAGGGNTQYF. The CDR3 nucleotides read TGTGCCAGCAGCCGACTAGCGGGGGGAGGAAATACGCAGTATTTT.

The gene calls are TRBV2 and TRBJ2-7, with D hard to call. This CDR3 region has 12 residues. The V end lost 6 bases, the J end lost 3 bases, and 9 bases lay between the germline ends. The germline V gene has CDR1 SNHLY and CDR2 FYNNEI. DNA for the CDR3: TGTGCCAGCAGGGTCAAGTACTACGAGCAGTACGTC. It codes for CASRVKYYEQYV.

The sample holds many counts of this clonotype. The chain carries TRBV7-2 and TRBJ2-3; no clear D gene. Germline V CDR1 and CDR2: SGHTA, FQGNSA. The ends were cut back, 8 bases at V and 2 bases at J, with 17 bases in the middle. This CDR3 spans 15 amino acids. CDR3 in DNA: TGTGCCAGCTGCCTGTGGCGTCGAAACACAGATACGCAGTATTTT. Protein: CASCLWRRNTDTQYF. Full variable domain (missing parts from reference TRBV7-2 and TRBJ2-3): GAGVSQSPSNKVTEKGKDVELRCDPISGHTALYWYRQSLGQGLEFLIYFQGNSAPDKSGLPSDRFSAERTGGSVSTLTIQRTQQEDSAVYLCASCLWRRNTDTQYFGPGTRLTVL.

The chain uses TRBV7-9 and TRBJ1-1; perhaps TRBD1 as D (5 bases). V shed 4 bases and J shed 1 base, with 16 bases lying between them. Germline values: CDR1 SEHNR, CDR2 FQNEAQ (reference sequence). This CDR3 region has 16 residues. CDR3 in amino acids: CASSSSRRDQNTEAFF. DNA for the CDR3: TGTGCCAGCAGCTCGAGCCGACGGGACCAGAACACTGAAGCTTTCTTT.